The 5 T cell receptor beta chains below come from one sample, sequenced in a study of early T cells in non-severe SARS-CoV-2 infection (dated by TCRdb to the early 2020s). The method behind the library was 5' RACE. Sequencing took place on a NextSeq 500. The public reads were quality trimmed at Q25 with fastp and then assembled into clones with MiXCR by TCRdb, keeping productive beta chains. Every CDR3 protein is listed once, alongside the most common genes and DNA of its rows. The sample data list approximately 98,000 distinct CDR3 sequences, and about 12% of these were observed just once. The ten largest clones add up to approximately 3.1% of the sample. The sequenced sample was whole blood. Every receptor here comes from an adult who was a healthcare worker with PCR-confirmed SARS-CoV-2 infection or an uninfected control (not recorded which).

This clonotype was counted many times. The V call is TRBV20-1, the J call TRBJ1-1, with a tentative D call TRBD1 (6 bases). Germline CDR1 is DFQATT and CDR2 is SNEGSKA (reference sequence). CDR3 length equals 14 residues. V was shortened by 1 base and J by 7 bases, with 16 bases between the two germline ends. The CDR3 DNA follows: TGCAGTGCTAGAGCGGGAAGGGGGGTTGTTGAAGCTTTCTTT. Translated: CSARAGRGVVEAFF.

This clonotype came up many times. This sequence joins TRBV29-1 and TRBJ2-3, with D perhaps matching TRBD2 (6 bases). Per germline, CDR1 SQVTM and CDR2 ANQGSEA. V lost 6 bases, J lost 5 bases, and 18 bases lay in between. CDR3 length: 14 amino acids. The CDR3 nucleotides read TGCAGCGTCGCCGGGACTCGGGCTGGAGATACGCAGTATTTT. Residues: CSVAGTRAGDTQYF.

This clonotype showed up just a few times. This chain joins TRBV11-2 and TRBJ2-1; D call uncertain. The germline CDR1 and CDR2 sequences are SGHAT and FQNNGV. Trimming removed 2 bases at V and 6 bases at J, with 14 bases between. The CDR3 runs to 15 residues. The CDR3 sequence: CASSLLIMGINEQFF. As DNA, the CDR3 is TGTGCCAGCAGCTTATTAATTATGGGAATCAATGAGCAGTTCTTC.

DNA for the CDR3: TGCAGCGTTGATTACAAGGGGCGGGTCGGCACAGATACGCAGTATTTT. Amino acid sequence: CSVDYKGRVGTDTQYF. The rearrangement uses TRBV29-1 and TRBJ2-3; TRBD1 or TRBD2 may be the D gene (5 bases each). CDR3 length: 16 residues. The germline gives CDR1 SQVTM, CDR2 ANQGSEA. V dropped 3 bases and J dropped 1 base, with 17 bases sitting between them.

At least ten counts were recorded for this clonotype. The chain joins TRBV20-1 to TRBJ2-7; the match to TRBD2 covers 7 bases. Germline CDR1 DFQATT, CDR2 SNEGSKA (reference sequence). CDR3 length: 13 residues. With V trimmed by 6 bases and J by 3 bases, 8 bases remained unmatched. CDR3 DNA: TGCAGTGCCCCGGGACTATCTGGCTACGAGCAGTACTTC. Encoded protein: CSAPGLSGYEQYF.